This TCR beta chain is drawn from a study of T cells after yellow fever vaccination. In the study overall: Preparation of fractions with low cell numbers was performed using SMART-Seq v4 Ultra Low Input. Findings and limits, study-wide: The appearance of a small share of clonotypes in both CD4 and CD8 compartments was observed. Faster peaking, at day 5 versus 15, marked a secondary response that was weaker.

The table lists this clonotype with many counts. Its target is unknown. The CDR3 loop spans 14 amino acids. Germline CDR1 reads LNHDA; CDR2 reads SQIVND (reference sequence). Trimming took off 8 bases at V and 1 base at J, with 14 bases between the two ends. Template-switching 5'RACE yielded the TCR cDNA; a universal primer site and UMIs were added in the process. TCRdb reprocessed the 5' RACE reads via MiXCR and lists one record per CDR3 protein. This table holds 250,000 or so distinct CDR3 sequences, roughly 3.7% found once. This receptor was taken from a man between 18 and 35 years old who received the YFV17D yellow fever vaccine. This rearrangement joins TRBV19 to TRBJ2-5, with D possibly TRBD1 on 6 matching bases. The sample in question was PBMCs, obtained 15 days after the yellow fever booster vaccination. This CDR3 is CASARTDLQETQYF. The CDR3 nucleotides read TGTGCCAGTGCCCGGACAGACCTCCAAGAGACCCAGTACTTC.